A single sample is the source of the 32 T cell receptor beta chains below, sequenced in a study of shared clonotypes between healthy human individuals. Method: immunoSEQ multiplex PCR; TCRdb's copy keeps in-frame clones and lacks some. The table records around 980,000 clones, about four fifths of them present only once. Sequencing was performed on memory CD4+ T cells from PBMCs. Subset here: CD45RA-negative fraction. Receptors originate from a man aged 18 to 29 in good health. Some clones in this sample may be carry-over from other donors' samples.

The chain uses TRBV5-1 and TRBJ1-2, with no clear D. This CDR3 region has 13 residues. The germline CDR1 and CDR2 sequences are SGHRS and YFSETQ. V dropped 7 bases and J dropped 4 bases, with 14 bases sitting between them. DNA of the CDR3: TGCGCCAGCTCCCCTGGGCAGTCCTATGGCTACACCTTC. As protein: CASSPGQSYGYTF.

This clone was observed at least ten times. The rearrangement links TRBV6-5 to TRBJ1-1, with D possibly being TRBD1 (6 bases). Looked up from germline, CDR1 is MNHEY and CDR2 is SVGAGI. CDR3 length: 13 residues. Trimming removed 5 bases at V and 9 bases at J, with 16 bases between. This chain's CDR3 is CASSEMTQGKAFF. In DNA form, the CDR3 reads TGTGCCAGCAGTGAAATGACCCAGGGGAAAGCTTTCTTT.

The genes are TRBV28 and TRBJ2-1; maybe TRBD1 (6 bases). Trimming took 7 bases from V and 4 from J, leaving 14 bases between them. The CDR3 is 14 residues long. Germline CDR1 is MDHEN and CDR2 is SYDVKM. CDR3 residues: CASTRTATYNEQFF. The CDR3 DNA reads as TGTGCCAGCACTCGGACAGCCACATACAATGAGCAGTTCTTC.

V usage is TRBV7-2 and J usage is TRBJ2-1; no clear D gene. Per germline, CDR1 SGHTA and CDR2 FQGNSA. CDR3 length: 15 residues. The V gene lost 1 base and the J gene lost 6 bases, with 13 bases spanning the gap. The CDR3: CASSLEGQRSNEQFF. The CDR3 bases are TGTGCCAGCAGCTTAGAAGGTCAAAGGTCCAATGAGCAGTTCTTC. The variable domain in full, with the rest retrieved from reference TRBV7-2 and TRBJ2-1, is GAGVSQSPSNKVTEKGKDVELRCDPISGHTALYWYRQSLGQGLEFLIYFQGNSAPDKSGLPSDRFSAERTGGSVSTLTIQRTQQEDSAVYLCASSLEGQRSNEQFFGPGTRLTVL.

Note on this clone: Other DNA sequences in this specimen translate into the identical CDR3. The chain carries TRBV5-1 and TRBJ2-3; 7 bases align to TRBD1. V dropped 4 bases and J dropped 5; count of bases not matched to a gene: 1. There are 12 residues in the CDR3. CDR1 is SGHRS, CDR2 YFSETQ, per germline. The CDR3 reads CASSRGQDTQYF. The CDR3 DNA sequence: TGCGCCAGCAGCAGGGGGCAAGATACGCAGTATTTT.

This clone has only one observation. V is TRBV18 and J is TRBJ1-1; unclear D gene. With 3 bases removed from V and 4 bases from J, the gap between germline ends came to 12 bases. The CDR3 sequence is 14 residues long. The germline CDR1 and CDR2 sequences are KGHSH and LQKENI. CDR3 sequence (DNA): TGTGCCAGCTCACCCGTGGCGGGGAGCACTGAAGCTTTCTTT. Translating it yields CASSPVAGSTEAFF.

This chain joins TRBV29-1 and TRBJ1-3, with D uncertain. CDR1 and CDR2 (germline): SQVTM, ANQGSEA. The CDR3 totals 14 residues. Trimming cost V 5 bases and J 6 bases, with 17 bases left between them. This CDR3 is CSVSKRDPLNTIYF. CDR3 nucleotides: TGCAGCGTTTCAAAAAGGGATCCATTAAACACCATATATTTT.

A note on this clone: With a far larger clone one base away, a read error is the likely cause. CDR3 coding DNA: TGTGCCAGCAGCTTATCAGATACGCAGTATTTT. This gives the protein CASSLSDTQYF. The J gene is TRBJ2-3, the V gene TRBV11-1; D uncertain. The germline V gene has CDR1 SGHAT and CDR2 FQDESV (reference sequence). Trimming stripped 2 bases from V and 4 bases from J, with 1 base between. CDR3 size: 11 residues.

The chain joins TRBV11-1 to TRBJ1-5; D is ambiguous. Germline-derived CDR1 and CDR2 are SGHAT and FQDESV (reference sequence). Trimming took off 0 bases at V and 5 bases at J, with 5 bases between the two ends. The CDR3 has 13 amino acids. DNA of the CDR3: TGTGCCAGCAGCTTAGCGCGGGATCAGCCCCAGCATTTT. Protein sequence: CASSLARDQPQHF.

The rearrangement uses TRBV11-2 and TRBJ2-7, with D hard to call. CDR3 length equals 15 residues. The V end was cut by 6 bases, the J end by 2 bases, with 17 bases between. Germline CDR1 SGHAT, CDR2 FQNNGV. The CDR3 DNA is TGTGCCAGCAGACCGGGCAGCCTTCCCCCCTACGAGCAGTACTTC. Amino acids: CASRPGSLPPYEQYF.

This rearrangement joins TRBV29-1 to TRBJ2-7; 7 bases align to TRBD2. The germline V gene encodes CDR1 SQVTM and CDR2 ANQGSEA. V was clipped by 5 bases and J by 0 bases; unmatched bases: 13. The CDR3 covers 16 residues. The CDR3 DNA follows: TGCAGCGTTTTAGGATTGGGCGGGGGAATCTCCTACGAGCAGTACTTC. Its translation is CSVLGLGGGISYEQYF.

The J gene is TRBJ1-4, the V gene TRBV2; D is ambiguous. Germline CDR1 SNHLY, CDR2 FYNNEI. CDR3 length equals 14 residues. Trimming left V 11 bases short and J 0 bases short, with 13 bases between. CDR3 sequence (DNA): TGTGCCTCAGCTTACGAGGCAACTAATGAAAAACTGTTTTTT. It is translated as CASAYEATNEKLFF.

The chain carries TRBV5-1 and TRBJ2-7, with 10 bases that match TRBD2. V lost 0 bases to trimming and J lost 9 bases; unmatched junction nucleotides: 9. The CDR3 runs to 15 residues. CDR1 and CDR2 (germline): SGHRS, YFSETQ. In DNA, the CDR3 is TGCGCCAGCAGCTTGGAGGCTAGCGGGAGAGTAGGGCAGTACTTC. This gives the protein CASSLEASGRVGQYF.

The rearrangement uses TRBV28 and TRBJ1-1; weak D call: TRBD1 (5 bases). V was cut by 6 bases and J by 5 bases, with 16 bases left in between. CDR3 length equals 14 residues. Per the germline V gene, CDR1 is MDHEN and CDR2 is SYDVKM. CDR3 DNA: TGTGCCAGCAGCCGAAGCGGGGGTGGGACTGAAGCTTTCTTT. This sequence encodes CASSRSGGGTEAFF.

V is TRBV5-1 and J is TRBJ1-5, with 8 bases that match TRBD1. The CDR3 covers 16 residues. Germline lookup yields CDR1 SGHRS and CDR2 YFSETQ. The V segment lost 4 bases and the J segment 7 bases; nucleotides outside the gene matches: 13. The CDR3 loop reads CASSLGTGVTGQPQHF. CDR3 DNA: TGCGCCAGCAGCCTCGGGACAGGCGTTACGGGACAGCCCCAGCATTTT.

This rearrangement joins TRBV7-9 to TRBJ2-3; no clear D. Germline values: CDR1 SEHNR, CDR2 FQNEAQ (reference sequence). V was clipped by 1 base and J by 1 base, with 21 bases between them. This CDR3 spans 19 amino acids. CDR3 nucleotides: TGTGCCAGCAGCTTAGGAGTTAGTACAGACCCCGTGGGCACAGATACGCAGTATTTT. Protein product: CASSLGVSTDPVGTDTQYF.

This chain joins TRBV7-9 and TRBJ2-1; 10 bases are shared with TRBD2. J was trimmed by 2 bases and V by 4 bases; bases with no gene match: 8. The CDR3 length is 17 residues. Germline CDR1 is SEHNR and CDR2 is FQNEAQ (reference sequence). CDR3 sequence (DNA): TGTGCCAGCAGCTCTGATACCGGACTAGCGGCCTACAATGAGCAGTTCTTC. Amino acids: CASSSDTGLAAYNEQFF.

This clone was found a few times. In the same sample, other DNA sequences code for this CDR3. The chain combines TRBV7-2 with TRBJ2-1; no clear D gene. CDR3 length: 11 amino acids. The germline gives CDR1 SGHTA, CDR2 FQGNSA. Trimming cost V 5 bases and J 4 bases, with 3 bases left between them. CDR3 loop: CASSPYNEQFF. CDR3 coding DNA: TGTGCCAGCAGCCCTTACAATGAGCAGTTCTTC.

This sequence joins TRBV2 and TRBJ2-3, with TRBD1 as a possible D gene (6 bases). This CDR3 is built from 13 residues. The V gene lost 5 bases and the J gene lost 6 bases, with 12 bases spanning the gap. The germline CDR1 and CDR2 sequences are SNHLY and FYNNEI. CDR3 coding DNA: TGTGCCAGCAGTTTTCAGGGGAAGGATACGCAGTATTTT. Translated: CASSFQGKDTQYF.

This clone was recorded only once. The chain combines TRBV6-1 with TRBJ1-2; no clear D. There are 14 residues in the CDR3. Germline V CDR1 and CDR2: MNHNS, SASEGT. V lost 6 bases, J lost 6 bases, and 17 bases lay in between. This CDR3 is CASSRREGSHGYTF. CDR3 bases: TGTGCCAGCAGCCGGCGGGAGGGCAGCCATGGCTACACCTTC.

The rearrangement uses TRBV6-1 and TRBJ1-5, with D tentatively TRBD1 (6 bases). Trimming stripped 4 bases from V and 0 bases from J, with 25 bases between. The CDR3 consists of 20 residues. Germline CDR1 and CDR2: MNHNS and SASEGT. CDR3 bases: TGTGCCAGCAGTGGGAGTTCCCTCCTTGGACAGCGATATAGCAATCAGCCCCAGCATTTT. Translated, it gives CASSGSSLLGQRYSNQPQHF.

Notes on this clone: The same CDR3 can be traced to other DNA sequences in this sample. The chain couples TRBV18 to TRBJ1-2, with 11 bases matching TRBD1. The CDR3 contains 15 residues. Trimming at V came to 3 bases and at J to 0 bases, leaving 0 bases not matched to a gene. CDR1 is KGHSH and CDR2 is LQKENI in the germline V gene. For the CDR3, the DNA is TGTGCCAGCTCACCGGGACAGGGGGCTAACTATGGCTACACCTTC. It is translated as CASSPGQGANYGYTF.

This clone was observed a single time. This rearrangement joins TRBV5-6 to TRBJ1-2; D gene unclear. Germline V gene sequence: CDR1 SGHDT, CDR2 YYEEEE. The V and J ends lost 3 bases and 4 bases respectively, with 4 bases between them. This CDR3 contains 11 residues. The CDR3 nucleotides are TGTGCCAGCAGCTGGATCTATGGCTACACCTTC. Protein sequence: CASSWIYGYTF.

The J gene is TRBJ1-2, the V gene TRBV5-4; the D is unclear. The V and J ends lost 4 bases and 8 bases respectively, with 15 bases between them. Germline V gives CDR1 SGHNT, CDR2 YYREEE (reference sequence). This CDR3 is 13 amino acids long. The CDR3 bases are TGTGCCAGCAGCCCCCTCAGTTTCGGCGGCTACACCTTC. Translated: CASSPLSFGGYTF.

The chain employs TRBV29-1 and TRBJ2-1; the match to TRBD2 covers 8 bases. This CDR3 is 14 amino acids long. CDR1 is SQVTM and CDR2 is ANQGSEA in the germline V gene. The J segment lost 4 bases and the V segment lost 8 bases, leaving 10 bases of the junction unmatched. CDR3 in amino acids: CSTSLAGSYNEQFF. DNA for the CDR3: TGCAGCACCTCCCTAGCGGGTTCTTACAATGAGCAGTTCTTC.

The sample holds one count of this clone. This chain connects TRBV27 to TRBJ2-3; 7 nucleotides agree with TRBD1. The CDR3 sequence is 16 residues long. Germline CDR1 and CDR2: MNHEY and SMNVEV (reference sequence). With V trimmed by 5 bases and J by 8 bases, 16 bases remained unmatched. CDR3 bases: TGTGCCAGCAGTATCCGGACAGGTTACCCAAGGGGTACGCAGTATTTT. As protein: CASSIRTGYPRGTQYF.

This rearrangement joins TRBV5-4 to TRBJ1-5, with D maybe TRBD1 (6 bases). The ends were cut back, 3 bases at V and 1 base at J, with 17 bases in the middle. The CDR3 is 17 amino acids. Germline CDR1 reads SGHNT; CDR2 reads YYREEE (reference sequence). The CDR3 loop reads CASSSWRVGGSNQPQHF. The CDR3 nucleotides are TGTGCCAGCAGCTCCTGGCGCGTAGGGGGGAGCAATCAGCCCCAGCATTTT.

This chain links TRBV28 with TRBJ1-3; D unclear. Trimming removed 6 bases at V and 0 bases at J, with 12 bases between. Germline V gene sequence: CDR1 MDHEN, CDR2 SYDVKM. CDR3 size: 15 residues. CDR3 nucleotide sequence: TGTGCCAGCAGCGGTTTGGCGGACTCTGGAAACACCATATATTTT. This sequence encodes CASSGLADSGNTIYF. Full variable domain (remainder filled in from reference TRBV28 and TRBJ1-3): DVKVTQSSRYLVKRTGEKVFLECVQDMDHENMFWYRQDPGLGLRLIYFSYDVKMKEKGDIPEGYSVSREKKERFSLILESASTNQTSMYLCASSGLADSGNTIYFGEGSWLTVV.

The V and J genes are TRBV7-2 and TRBJ2-1; D remains ambiguous. Per germline, CDR1 SGHTA and CDR2 FQGNSA. CDR3 length equals 15 residues. Trimming removed 4 bases from V and 3 bases from J, with 13 bases in between. The CDR3 DNA reads TGTGCCAGCAGCTCTGGTGGGGAAATCTACAATGAGCAGTTCTTC. Translated, it gives CASSSGGEIYNEQFF. Full variable domain (remainder filled in from reference TRBV7-2 and TRBJ2-1): GAGVSQSPSNKVTEKGKDVELRCDPISGHTALYWYRQSLGQGLEFLIYFQGNSAPDKSGLPSDRFSAERTGGSVSTLTIQRTQQEDSAVYLCASSSGGEIYNEQFFGPGTRLTVL.

This chain links TRBV6-6 with TRBJ2-1, with a tentative D call TRBD2 (5 bases). The V and J ends lost 4 bases and 3 bases respectively, with 16 bases between them. The length of the CDR3 is 16 residues. Germline CDR1 MNHNY, CDR2 SVGAGI (reference sequence). CDR3 sequence: CASSSSGPDNYNEQFF. CDR3 bases: TGTGCCAGCAGTTCGAGCGGACCCGATAACTACAATGAGCAGTTCTTC.

CDR3 sequence: CASSFTPGLAGGTDTQYF. The CDR3 coding sequence is TGTGCCAGCAGCTTTACTCCGGGACTAGCGGGGGGCACAGATACGCAGTATTTT. The chain carries TRBV7-9 and TRBJ2-3, with 14 bases lining up with TRBD2. With V trimmed by 3 bases and J by 1 base, 6 bases remained unmatched. Germline V gene sequence: CDR1 SEHNR, CDR2 FQNEAQ (reference sequence). The CDR3 has 18 amino acids.

The J gene is TRBJ2-4, the V gene TRBV20-1; no reliable D call. Germline V CDR1 and CDR2: DFQATT, SNEGSKA (reference sequence). V lost 3 bases, J lost 5 bases, and 5 bases lay in between. The CDR3 extends over 11 amino acids. CDR3 nucleotide sequence: TGCAGTGCTAGCCGGGAAAACATTCAGTACTTC. Translated: CSASRENIQYF.